These T cell receptor beta chains were read from a single sample in a study of cytomegalovirus exposure and HLA in healthy donors. Using immunoSEQ multiplex PCR, the repertoire was profiled, and TCRdb retains in-frame clones only, with some absent. The sample has under 200,000 clones; approximately 89% are singletons. Input material: PBMCs. The receptors derive from a woman younger than 30 in good health and CMV-seropositive. The CDR3 runs from the conserved cysteine through the conserved F or W. The D gene is left open where the match is weak.

d_gene: .; v_gene: TRBV2; j_gene: TRBJ1-5; CDR3nt: TGTGCCAGCAGTGATGAGGCTAATCAGCCCCAGCATTTT; CDR3aa: CASSDEANQPQHF
d_gene: .; v_gene: TRBV7-9; j_gene: TRBJ2-2; CDR3nt: TGTGCCAGCAGCTTAGAGCTGAGCACCGGGGAGCTGTTTTTT; CDR3aa: CASSLELSTGELFF
d_gene: .; v_gene: TRBV12-5; j_gene: TRBJ1-4; CDR3nt: TGTGCTAGTGCCAACACAGGGTCTCGGGCTAATGAAAAACTGTTTTTT; CDR3aa: CASANTGSRANEKLFF
d_gene: .; v_gene: TRBV6-4; j_gene: TRBJ2-1; CDR3nt: TGTGCCAGCAGTCCAGCGGTACTTACAAATGAGCAGTTCTTC; CDR3aa: CASSPAVLTNEQFF
d_gene: .; v_gene: TRBV15; j_gene: TRBJ1-3; CDR3nt: TGTGCCACCAGCAGAGAACAGCCCCACTCTGGAAACACCATATATTTT; CDR3aa: CATSREQPHSGNTIYF
d_gene: .; v_gene: TRBV7-3; j_gene: TRBJ2-2; CDR3nt: TGTGCCAGCAGCCCTGGTGGGAGGGGGACCGGGGAGCTGTTTTTT; CDR3aa: CASSPGGRGTGELFF
d_gene: .; v_gene: TRBV10-2; j_gene: TRBJ1-5; CDR3nt: TGCGCCAGCAGTGAGGAGGAGGGGACCCGTCAGCCCCAGCATTTT; CDR3aa: CASSEEEGTRQPQHF
d_gene: .; v_gene: TRBV15; j_gene: TRBJ1-1; CDR3nt: TGTGCCACCAGCAGAGCTAGCAGCTCGAACACTGAAGCTTTCTTT; CDR3aa: CATSRASSSNTEAFF
d_gene: .; v_gene: TRBV25-1; j_gene: TRBJ2-7; CDR3nt: TGTGCCAGCAGTGTGGTGCGGGAACCCTACGAGCAGTACTTC; CDR3aa: CASSVVREPYEQYF
d_gene: .; v_gene: TRBV5-1; j_gene: TRBJ1-2; CDR3nt: TGCGCCAGCAGCCCGCTGGACAGCAACTATGGCTACACCTTC; CDR3aa: CASSPLDSNYGYTF
d_gene: .; v_gene: TRBV14; j_gene: TRBJ2-7; CDR3nt: TGTGCCAGCAGTCCGACAGGAAAAAGGGCCTACGAGCAGTACTTC; CDR3aa: CASSPTGKRAYEQYF
d_gene: .; v_gene: TRBV11-2; j_gene: TRBJ2-5; CDR3nt: TGTGCCAGCAGCTTAGGCAGGGCCGGCGGAGAGACCCAGTACTTC; CDR3aa: CASSLGRAGGETQYF
d_gene: TRBD1; v_gene: TRBV28; j_gene: TRBJ1-2; CDR3nt: TGTGCCAGCAGTGCCCGGACAGGGGATGGCTACACCTTC; CDR3aa: CASSARTGDGYTF
d_gene: TRBD2; v_gene: TRBV11-2; j_gene: TRBJ2-1; CDR3nt: TGTGCCAGCAGCTCCCCGGGACTAGCGGCCGCCTACAATGAGCAGTTCTTC; CDR3aa: CASSSPGLAAAYNEQFF
d_gene: .; v_gene: TRBV10-2; j_gene: TRBJ2-2; CDR3nt: TGCGCCAGCAGTGCCGGGAGTACCGGGGAGCTGTTTTTT; CDR3aa: CASSAGSTGELFF
d_gene: TRBD1; v_gene: TRBV5-8; j_gene: TRBJ2-3; CDR3nt: TGTGCCAGCAGTTTTTATTCCGGGACAGACACAGATACGCAGTATTTT; CDR3aa: CASSFYSGTDTDTQYF
d_gene: TRBD2; v_gene: TRBV6-5; j_gene: TRBJ2-1; CDR3nt: TGTGCCAGCAGTTGGGGACTAGGGAATGAGCAGTTCTTC; CDR3aa: CASSWGLGNEQFF
d_gene: TRBD2; v_gene: TRBV9; j_gene: TRBJ2-1; CDR3nt: TGTGCCAGCAGCGTAGTAGCGGGAGGGCCCGTCATCGATGAGCAGTTCTTC; CDR3aa: CASSVVAGGPVIDEQFF